The 20 T cell receptor beta chains presented below share a single source sample, sequenced in a study of neoadjuvant anti-PD-1 for oral cavity cancer. Clones were read by immunoSEQ multiplex PCR, and TCRdb kept only the in-frame ones, dropping some. The sample contains 33,000 or so clones, 80% of which appear only once. The time point was: after neoadjuvant nivolumab, at surgical resection. The material was PBMCs, obtained after nivolumab (anti-PD-1) treatment. The receptors stem from a person between 40 and 80 years old with oral cavity squamous cell carcinoma.

This clone has a handful of counts. The V gene is TRBV7-2, the J gene TRBJ1-1; maybe TRBD1 (5 bases). Germline V gene sequence: CDR1 SGHTA, CDR2 FQGNSA. The CDR3 sequence is 15 residues long. Trimming shortened V by 1 base and J by 6 bases, and 15 bases separated the two germline ends. For the CDR3, the DNA is TGTGCCAGCAGCTTAGGACTTGGGGGAACAGCTGAAGCTTTCTTT. This codes for CASSLGLGGTAEAFF.

The chain has TRBV5-4 and TRBJ2-5; 12 bases fit TRBD2. Per germline, CDR1 SGHNT and CDR2 YYREEE (reference sequence). The trim removed 4 bases at V and 2 bases at J, leaving 6 bases unmatched. The CDR3 is 16 amino acids. The CDR3 reads CASSRGTSGLQETQYF. As DNA, the CDR3 is TGTGCCAGCAGCCGCGGGACTAGCGGGTTGCAAGAGACCCAGTACTTC.

In this sample, this clone turned up once. This chain joins TRBV29-1 and TRBJ1-2; D is unresolved. Trimming stripped 4 bases from V and 5 bases from J, with 14 bases between. Per germline, CDR1 SQVTM and CDR2 ANQGSEA. CDR3 length: 13 amino acids. This chain's CDR3 is CSVGGFEVYGYTF. Written as DNA, the CDR3 is TGCAGCGTTGGGGGATTTGAAGTATATGGCTACACCTTC.

The CDR3 protein is CASSLIRSNTGELFF. CDR3 DNA sequence: TGCGCCAGCAGCTTGATCCGTTCGAACACCGGGGAGCTGTTTTTT. The chain couples TRBV5-1 to TRBJ2-2, with D uncertain. The CDR3 extends over 15 amino acids. Germline lookup yields CDR1 SGHRS and CDR2 YFSETQ. V lost 1 base and J lost 0, with 7 bases in between.

The CDR3 bases are TGCGCCAGCAGCCAAGATCGGACAGAGCGTAATTCACCCCTCCACTTT. Residues: CASSQDRTERNSPLHF. This sequence joins TRBV4-1 and TRBJ1-6; a possible D gene is TRBD1 (6 bases). Trimming cost V 0 bases and J 6 bases, with 12 bases left between them. This CDR3 comprises 16 residues. The germline gives CDR1 MGHRA, CDR2 YSYEKL.

The V gene is TRBV5-1, the J gene TRBJ1-2, with 9 bases that match TRBD1. J was trimmed by 8 bases and V by 0 bases; bases with no gene match: 11. From germline, CDR1 is SGHRS and CDR2 YFSETQ. The CDR3 is 16 residues long. DNA of the CDR3: TGCGCCAGCAGCTTGGAGTCTTGGACAGGGGATGACGGCTACACCTTC. As protein: CASSLESWTGDDGYTF.

J is TRBJ2-2 and V is TRBV19, with D tentatively TRBD1 (5 bases). This CDR3 spans 15 amino acids. Germline CDR1 LNHDA, CDR2 SQIVND (reference sequence). With 4 bases removed from V and 4 bases from J, the gap between germline ends came to 13 bases. This chain's CDR3 is CASSNPRQITGELFF. The CDR3 DNA reads TGTGCCAGTAGTAACCCCAGACAGATCACCGGGGAGCTGTTTTTT.

This clone was seen just once. The chain employs TRBV5-8 and TRBJ2-5, with 9 bases matching TRBD2. V trimming: 1 base; J trimming: 4 bases; junction bases outside the gene matches: 2. This CDR3 is built from 14 residues. From germline, CDR1 is SGHTS and CDR2 YDEGEE. The CDR3, as DNA: TGTGCCAGCAGCTTGTTAGCGGGGGTAGAGACCCAGTACTTC. It codes for CASSLLAGVETQYF.

The chain carries TRBV6-1 and TRBJ1-5; D is possibly TRBD1 (5 bases). This CDR3 contains 15 residues. Germline values: CDR1 MNHNS, CDR2 SASEGT. V lost 7 bases to trimming and J lost 4 bases, with 17 bases between them. CDR3 DNA sequence: TGTGCCAGCATGGGGTCAGGGATGTCGAATCAGCCCCAGCATTTT. Its translation is CASMGSGMSNQPQHF.

The J gene is TRBJ2-5, the V gene TRBV10-2; D is undetermined. This CDR3 is 13 amino acids long. Germline lookup yields CDR1 WSHSY and CDR2 SAAADI. V lost 0 bases, J lost 8 bases, and 10 bases lay in between. This chain's CDR3 is CASSESSRPTQYF. Written as DNA, the CDR3 is TGCGCCAGCAGTGAGTCCTCTAGACCTACCCAGTACTTC.

This chain joins TRBV6-4 and TRBJ2-3, with D perhaps matching TRBD1 or TRBD2 (6 bases each). CDR1 MRHNA and CDR2 SNTAGT come from the germline V gene. Trimming pared 3 bases from V and 2 bases from J, leaving 12 bases between. The CDR3 consists of 15 residues. The CDR3 region is CASSEGAGNTDTQYF. CDR3 coding DNA: TGTGCCAGCAGTGAGGGGGCGGGGAACACAGATACGCAGTATTTT.

The chain carries TRBV9 and TRBJ1-2, with 10 nucleotides matching TRBD1. Germline-derived CDR1 and CDR2 are SGDLS and YYNGEE. V dropped 2 bases and J dropped 5; count of bases not matched to a gene: 3. This CDR3 has 14 amino acids. The CDR3 sequence is CASSVGQGDYGYTF. The DNA for the CDR3 is TGTGCCAGCAGCGTCGGACAGGGGGATTATGGCTACACCTTC.

This clone was seen once. The rearrangement links TRBV7-2 to TRBJ1-1; TRBD1 is a possible D gene (5 bases). The V end lost 0 bases, the J end lost 4 bases, and 15 bases lay between the germline ends. The germline gives CDR1 SGHTA, CDR2 FQGNSA. This CDR3 region has 16 residues. The CDR3 coding sequence is TGTGCCAGCAGCTTAGCCTTGGGGTGGGGGGTCACTGAAGCTTTCTTT. Amino acid sequence: CASSLALGWGVTEAFF. Supplemented by reference TRBV7-2 and TRBJ1-1, the full variable domain reads GAGVSQSPSNKVTEKGKDVELRCDPISGHTALYWYRQSLGQGLEFLIYFQGNSAPDKSGLPSDRFSAERTGGSVSTLTIQRTQQEDSAVYLCASSLALGWGVTEAFFGQGTRLTVV.

This chain joins TRBV9 and TRBJ1-1; D may be TRBD1 (6 bases). In germline, CDR1 is SGDLS, CDR2 YYNGEE. The CDR3 consists of 14 residues. V lost 0 bases to trimming and J lost 1 base, with 7 bases between them. CDR3: CASSVEGGNTEAFF. The CDR3 nucleotides are TGTGCCAGCAGCGTAGAAGGGGGGAACACTGAAGCTTTCTTT.

The chain has TRBV11-3 and TRBJ2-7; D is undetermined. Trimming cost V 4 bases and J 0 bases, with 16 bases left between them. The CDR3 runs to 16 residues. The germline gives CDR1 SGHNT, CDR2 YENEEA. The CDR3 DNA reads as TGTGCCAGCAGCTCCCGACCCAGAAGGCCCTCCTACGAGCAGTACTTC. It encodes CASSSRPRRPSYEQYF.

This chain joins TRBV11-2 and TRBJ2-7; D is undetermined. Germline assignment: CDR1 SGHAT and CDR2 FQNNGV. The V and J ends lost 3 bases and 2 bases respectively, with 14 bases between them. The CDR3 length is 15 residues. CDR3 amino acids: CASSFAPTLPYEQYF. CDR3 nucleotides: TGTGCCAGCAGCTTTGCCCCCACATTGCCCTACGAGCAGTACTTC.

A few counts support this clone. The rearrangement joins TRBV19 to TRBJ1-2; no definite D call. Trimming removed 5 bases from V and 8 bases from J, with 12 bases in between. Germline V gives CDR1 LNHDA, CDR2 SQIVND (reference sequence). The CDR3 sequence is 12 residues long. The CDR3 here is CASSRGLPGYTF. The CDR3, as DNA: TGTGCCAGTAGTCGAGGGTTGCCCGGCTACACCTTC.

This chain connects TRBV27 to TRBJ1-6, with TRBD1 identical over 9 bases. The CDR3 sequence is 14 residues long. Trimming removed 5 bases from V and 12 bases from J; junction bases left unmatched: 8. The germline V gene encodes CDR1 MNHEY and CDR2 SMNVEV (reference sequence). The CDR3 nucleotides read TGTGCCAGCAGTAGCAACACAGGGGGCGGACCCCTCCACTTT. This translates into CASSSNTGGGPLHF.

The genes are TRBV10-1 and TRBJ2-2; D perhaps matches TRBD1 (6 bases). Germline values: CDR1 WNHNN, CDR2 SYGVQD (reference sequence). The CDR3 is 13 amino acids. The V gene lost 3 bases and the J gene lost 6 bases, with 8 bases spanning the gap. The CDR3 reads CASSDRGAGELFF. The CDR3 DNA is TGCGCCAGCAGTGACAGGGGAGCCGGGGAGCTGTTTTTT.

V usage is TRBV7-9 and J usage is TRBJ1-2; tentatively, D is TRBD1 (5 bases). The length of the CDR3 is 15 residues. CDR1 is SEHNR and CDR2 is FQNEAQ in the germline V gene (reference sequence). The V gene lost 5 bases and the J gene lost 2 bases, with 15 bases spanning the gap. The CDR3 region is CASSLSSGRNYGYTF. CDR3 bases: TGTGCCAGCAGCCTCTCCTCAGGGCGGAACTATGGCTACACCTTC.